A selection of T cell receptor beta chains follows, all from one sample in a study of PD-1 blockade in classical Hodgkin lymphoma. The protocol was immunoSEQ multiplex PCR, while the TCRdb copy is restricted to in-frame clones and leaves out a portion. The sample shows 35,000 to 45,000 clones, 55% to 75% of them seen only once. Material: peripheral blood mononuclear cells (PBMCs), obtained at baseline. Receptors were obtained from a human donor with classical Hodgkin lymphoma. CDR3s leave out the opening cysteine and the closing phenylalanine or tryptophan. Size is omitted from some rows. Given values are once, few, many or a class for expanded clones.

>.|TRBJ2-3|TRBV4-2
ASSPELSGGPTDTQY
>many|TRBJ1-6|TRBV9
ASSTSPASYNSPLH
>.|TRBJ1-1|TRBV7-7
ASSPPPLENTEAF
>.|TRBJ2-1|TRBV29-1
SGLSNEQF
>few|TRBJ2-7|TRBV6-5
ASSPRLDNYEQY
>.|TRBJ1-5|TRBV27
ASSLFGTDPNQPQH
>.|TRBJ2-7|TRBV4-1
ASSQAQATYEQY
>few|TRBJ1-3|TRBV7-2
ASSVNPSGAGNTIY
>.|TRBJ1-2|TRBV7-9
ASSRDGQLNYGYT
>.|TRBJ1-5|TRBV11-2
ASSLGIGNNQPQH
>.|TRBJ2-7|TRBV27
ASSLRQGIYEQY
>once|TRBJ2-7|TRBV7-9
ASSPRPSERHYEQY
>few|TRBJ1-2|TRBV14
ASSHQGQQGGYGYT
>.|TRBJ2-6|TRBV30
AWKSGYGANVLT
>.|TRBJ2-3|TRBV19
ASSPDHADTQY
>.|TRBJ2-7|TRBV28
ASSGTGVRGEQY
>.|TRBJ1-1|TRBV4-3
ACKEGMMNTEAF
>.|TRBJ2-5|TRBV4-3
ASSQDAGTTQETQY
>few|TRBJ1-2|TRBV7-9
ATQTGGGAYGYT
>.|TRBJ1-1|TRBV5-6
ASSLERWGDTEAF
>.|TRBJ1-2|TRBV7-9
ASSLPGRDGYT
>.|TRBJ2-1|TRBV13
ASSSRGGGRSKF
>.|TRBJ1-2|TRBV5-4
ASSLRLSGYT
>.|TRBJ1-4|TRBV6-6
ASRTTGGVEKLF
>few|TRBJ2-5|TRBV14
ASSQVSLLPGKYQETQY
>.|TRBJ1-2|TRBV4-3
ASSQDLGGYDYGYT
>.|TRBJ1-5|TRBV18
ASSGQGNQPQH
>.|TRBJ2-1|TRBV7-3
ASSLEGGRSGPF
>once|TRBJ1-1|TRBV5-5
ASGGGSASEAF
>.|TRBJ2-7|TRBV21-1
ASSTSGVGPEEQY
>medium-sized|TRBJ1-1|TRBV4-3
ASSQTWGNEAF
>.|TRBJ1-5|TRBV19
ASSSDSNQPQH
>.|TRBJ2-7|TRBV30
AWSLRQGAYEQY
>.|TRBJ2-7|TRBV30
AWGLAGGSYEQY
>.|TRBJ2-7|TRBV5-1
ASSLAGSYEQY
>.|TRBJ2-3|TRBV19
ASSIFHWKGLSDTQY
>.|TRBJ1-1|TRBV18
ASSPGLEREAF
>.|TRBJ1-5|TRBV28
ASSPTGVGWAQH
>once|TRBJ1-6|TRBV19
ASSMRPKGGGQNSPLH
>.|TRBJ1-1|TRBV6-5
ASSYVRGLTEAF
>.|TRBJ1-5|TRBV5-5
ASSLDVHNQPQH
>few|TRBJ1-3|TRBV29-1
SVGVSGNTIY
>.|TRBJ1-3|TRBV28
ASSYVRGSGNTIY
>once|TRBJ1-2|TRBV9
ASSVTGPEHYGYT
>few|TRBJ2-1|TRBV27
ASSLSGVFPPEQF
>.|TRBJ2-2|TRBV6-6
ASSFTGGRAAGELF
>.|TRBJ2-3|TRBV9
ASRRQGADTQY
>.|TRBJ1-2|TRBV7-8
ASSLKRVGSPYGYT
>.|TRBJ1-1|TRBV4-3
ASSASAGMNTEAF
>once|TRBJ2-5|TRBV7-9
ASSLSANQETQY
>few|TRBJ1-1|TRBV14
ASSQVLAEWRPF
>.|TRBJ1-2|TRBV30
AWSTDGVGYT
>.|TRBJ2-1|TRBV27
ASSSLAGGQF
>.|TRBJ2-3|TRBV7-8
ASSLGGGSSTDTQY
>.|TRBJ2-1|TRBV2
ASSGDWSGNEQF